The 14 T cell receptor beta chains reported below all come from one sample, sequenced in a study of cytomegalovirus exposure and HLA in healthy donors. PCR used 60 Vbeta primers and 13 Jbeta primers. Data came from immunoSEQ multiplex PCR; TCRdb stores just in-frame clones and leaves some out. The repertoire includes 200,000 or so clones, about 81% of them detected once, and around 2.1% sits in the top ten. Input material: PBMCs. These receptors all come from a woman aged 18-35 years in good health and CMV-seropositive.

This clone appeared a few times. The chain joins TRBV14 to TRBJ2-3, with 9 bases that match TRBD1. Germline trimming cut 3 bases from V and 3 bases from J; bases unmatched to any gene: 10. The CDR3 is 17 amino acids. Germline V gene data show CDR1 as SGHDN and CDR2 as FVKESK. The CDR3 protein is CASSQGTGRRGTDTQYF. Written as DNA, the CDR3 is TGTGCCAGCAGCCAGGGGACAGGGAGAAGGGGAACAGATACGCAGTATTTT.

The chain carries TRBV27 and TRBJ1-5, with D perhaps matching TRBD1 (5 bases). CDR1 is MNHEY, CDR2 SMNVEV, per germline (reference sequence). The CDR3 is made up of 14 amino acids. Trimming pared 6 bases from V and 3 bases from J, leaving 12 bases between. The CDR3 nucleotides are TGTGCCAGCAGCCCAGGGCGCTTCAATCAGCCCCAGCATTTT. As protein: CASSPGRFNQPQHF.

This clone has only a few counts. This chain joins TRBV30 and TRBJ1-4; maybe TRBD1 (6 bases). The CDR3 length is 13 residues. Germline assignment: CDR1 GTSNPN and CDR2 SVGIG (reference sequence). The V end lost 3 bases, the J end lost 8 bases, and 13 bases lay between the germline ends. The chain's CDR3 is CAWSRTDLEKLFF. DNA for the CDR3: TGTGCCTGGAGCCGGACAGACCTCGAAAAACTGTTTTTT.

The chain is built from TRBV25-1 and TRBJ2-1; TRBD2 aligns across 10 bases. Trimming cost V 0 bases and J 5 bases; bases outside gene matches: 1. Germline V lookup: CDR1 MGHDK, CDR2 SYGVNS. This CDR3 is 15 amino acids long. The CDR3 is CASSEYSGGHNEQFF. CDR3 nucleotides: TGTGCCAGCAGTGAATATAGCGGGGGGCACAATGAGCAGTTCTTC.

This clone was detected once. V is TRBV28 and J is TRBJ1-5; possibly TRBD1 for D (5 bases). Trimming pared 1 base from V and 5 bases from J, leaving 18 bases between. Germline V gene data show CDR1 as MDHEN and CDR2 as SYDVKM. This CDR3 is built from 17 residues. The CDR3 region is CASSLSVSGGGDQPQHF. CDR3 coding DNA: TGTGCCAGCAGTTTATCTGTTTCAGGAGGAGGGGATCAGCCCCAGCATTTT.

V and J are TRBV4-2 and TRBJ1-1; D call uncertain. V shed 3 bases and J shed 3 bases, with 17 bases lying between them. This CDR3 has 16 amino acids. CDR1 is LGHNA, CDR2 YNFKEQ, per germline. The CDR3: CASSQTARGPDTEAFF. In nucleotides, the CDR3 is TGTGCCAGCAGCCAGACCGCTCGGGGTCCGGACACTGAAGCTTTCTTT.

The chain recombines TRBV27 with TRBJ1-5; the match to TRBD1 covers 9 bases. There are 14 residues in the CDR3. V was pared by 4 bases and J by 6 bases, with 4 bases of the junction left unmatched. CDR1 and CDR2 from the germline V gene are MNHEY and SMNVEV (reference sequence). In nucleotides, the CDR3 is TGTGCCAGCAGTTCCGGACAGGGGATTCAGCCCCAGCATTTT. Amino acids: CASSSGQGIQPQHF.

The chain joins TRBV5-1 to TRBJ2-3; no clear D gene. Germline CDR1 and CDR2: SGHRS and YFSETQ. The CDR3 consists of 14 residues. Trimming removed 2 bases at V and 3 bases at J, with 10 bases between. The CDR3 nucleotides read TGCGCCAGCAGCTTATGGGCAAGGACAGATACGCAGTATTTT. Its protein product is CASSLWARTDTQYF. Complete variable domain (other parts from reference TRBV5-1 and TRBJ2-3): KAGVTQTPRYLIKTRGQQVTLSCSPISGHRSVSWYQQTPGQGLQFLFEYFSETQRNKGNFPGRFSGRQFSNSRSEMNVSTLELGDSALYLCASSLWARTDTQYFGPGTRLTVL.

This chain connects TRBV7-9 to TRBJ1-1; D call uncertain. Germline lookup yields CDR1 SEHNR and CDR2 FQNEAQ (reference sequence). The V gene lost 3 bases and the J gene lost 0 bases, with 14 bases spanning the gap. This CDR3 has 16 residues. The CDR3 DNA is TGTGCCAGCAGCTTTAGAGCGGTTTTAATGAACACTGAAGCTTTCTTT. Translating gives CASSFRAVLMNTEAFF.

The gene calls are TRBV21-1 and TRBJ1-5; the D call of TRBD1 is as the table states it, not checked on the DNA. TRBV21-1 is flagged as a pseudogene. This CDR3 comprises 17 residues. CDR3 region: CASSKSTTARGYQPQHF. CDR3 nucleotide sequence: TGTGCCAGCAGCAAATCCACTACAGCCAGGGGATATCAGCCCCAGCATTTT.

The rearrangement links TRBV27 to TRBJ1-1; maybe TRBD1 (5 bases). Germline values: CDR1 MNHEY, CDR2 SMNVEV (reference sequence). This CDR3 region has 14 residues. The ends were cut back, 8 bases at V and 8 bases at J, with 21 bases in the middle. CDR3 loop: CASGHGGEMEEAFF. The DNA for the CDR3 is TGTGCCAGCGGTCACGGGGGGGAAATGGAAGAAGCTTTCTTT.

A single count supports this clone. J is TRBJ2-7 and V is TRBV4-1; D is unclear. Germline lookup yields CDR1 MGHRA and CDR2 YSYEKL. The CDR3 is made up of 11 amino acids. The V gene lost 0 bases and the J gene lost 5 bases, with 2 bases spanning the gap. CDR3 coding DNA: TGCGCCAGCAGCCAAGATAACGAGCAGTACTTC. This sequence encodes CASSQDNEQYF.

The rearrangement links TRBV14 to TRBJ2-5; the match to TRBD2 covers 13 bases. V lost 1 base, J lost 11 bases, and 13 bases stayed unmatched. Germline V lookup: CDR1 SGHDN, CDR2 FVKESK. The CDR3 has 17 amino acids. The CDR3 loop is CASSQGLAGGLDWEQYF. The CDR3 nucleotides are TGTGCCAGCAGCCAAGGACTAGCGGGGGGACTGGATTGGGAGCAGTACTTC.

The V call is TRBV19, the J call TRBJ2-1; D is undetermined. V dropped 6 bases and J dropped 0 bases, with 15 bases sitting between them. CDR3 length equals 16 residues. CDR1 is LNHDA, CDR2 SQIVND, per germline (reference sequence). The CDR3 is CASSRLGSYSYNEQFF. CDR3 coding DNA: TGTGCCAGTAGCCGATTGGGCAGCTACTCCTACAATGAGCAGTTCTTC.